These 25 T cell receptor beta chains originate from one sample sequenced in a study of cytomegalovirus exposure and HLA in healthy donors. This PCR relied on a set of 60 Vbeta primers and 13 Jbeta primers. The protocol was immunoSEQ multiplex PCR, while the TCRdb copy is restricted to in-frame clones and leaves out a portion. In the table there are approximately 170,000 clones, about 85% of which are singletons. Sequenced material: PBMCs. These receptors were obtained from a boy aged 2 to 10 in good health and CMV-seronegative.

This chain joins TRBV19 and TRBJ1-1; TRBD1 matches at 7 bases. The CDR3 has 14 residues. Germline V gives CDR1 LNHDA, CDR2 SQIVND (reference sequence). V lost 4 bases, J lost 1 base, and 3 bases stayed unmatched. CDR3: CASSRRQGNTEAFF. The DNA of the CDR3 is TGTGCCAGTAGTAGACGACAGGGGAACACTGAAGCTTTCTTT.

In its sample, this clone was seen once. The CDR3 DNA reads TGTGCCAGCAGCGTAGGGGACAGAGACCATAATGAAAAACTGTTTTTT. Residues: CASSVGDRDHNEKLFF. The chain carries TRBV9 and TRBJ1-4, with TRBD1 identical over 7 bases. The germline CDR1 and CDR2 sequences are SGDLS and YYNGEE. This CDR3 has 16 residues. Germline trimming cut 0 bases from V and 4 bases from J; bases unmatched to any gene: 6.

The V call is TRBV21-1, the J call TRBJ1-2. TRBV21-1 is shown as a pseudogene. CDR3 length equals 16 residues. The CDR3 spells CASSNRRRAYNYGYTF. The CDR3 DNA reads as TGTGCCAGCAGCAATAGGCGGAGAGCCTATAACTATGGCTACACCTTC.

The chain couples TRBV14 to TRBJ2-7; 9 positions agree with TRBD2. The V and J ends lost 6 bases and 2 bases, in that order; junction bases with no gene match: 14. This CDR3 has 17 amino acids. Per germline, CDR1 SGHDN and CDR2 FVKESK. The DNA of the CDR3 is TGTGCCAGCAGTCAGAAAATTAAGCGGGGGGTCCCCTACGAGCAGTACGTC. Translating gives CASSQKIKRGVPYEQYV.

This chain links TRBV10-2 with TRBJ2-7, with D unresolved. V shed 5 bases and J shed 2 bases, with 10 bases lying between them. This CDR3 has 13 amino acids. Germline V gene lookup returns CDR1 WSHSY and CDR2 SAAADI. The CDR3 DNA follows: TGCGCCAGCAGTCAGACTGCGACCTACGAGCAGTACTTC. Translation gives CASSQTATYEQYF.

Only a few counts were recorded for this clone. The chain has TRBV5-1 and TRBJ2-2; 7 bases fit TRBD2. Germline V CDR1 and CDR2: SGHRS, YFSETQ. Trimming cost V 2 bases and J 2 bases; bases outside gene matches: 6. CDR3 size: 16 residues. CDR3 in amino acids: CASSFPSGANTGELFF. The DNA for the CDR3 is TGCGCCAGCAGCTTCCCTAGCGGAGCTAACACCGGGGAGCTGTTTTTT. Supplemented by reference TRBV5-1 and TRBJ2-2, the full variable domain reads KAGVTQTPRYLIKTRGQQVTLSCSPISGHRSVSWYQQTPGQGLQFLFEYFSETQRNKGNFPGRFSGRQFSNSRSEMNVSTLELGDSALYLCASSFPSGANTGELFFGEGSRLTVL.

The genes are TRBV5-4 and TRBJ2-7; 8 positions match TRBD2. V lost 0 bases and J lost 2; bases outside the gene matches: 1. Germline lookup yields CDR1 SGHNT and CDR2 YYREEE (reference sequence). The CDR3 covers 14 residues. The CDR3 region is CASSLAGGAYEQYF. CDR3 bases: TGTGCCAGCAGCTTGGCGGGAGGGGCCTACGAGCAGTACTTC.

V is TRBV5-1 and J is TRBJ1-1; 7 bases fit TRBD1. V lost 3 bases to trimming and J lost 1 base; unmatched junction nucleotides: 6. The CDR3 length is 15 residues. The germline gives CDR1 SGHRS, CDR2 YFSETQ. CDR3 residues: CASSSAGTANTEAFF. DNA for the CDR3: TGCGCCAGCAGCTCAGCCGGGACAGCGAACACTGAAGCTTTCTTT.

The gene calls are TRBV18 and TRBJ2-7, with TRBD1 matching over 9 bases. The ends lost 5 bases at V and 6 bases at J; junction bases unmatched: 8. The CDR3 has 14 residues. CDR1 and CDR2 from the germline V gene are KGHSH and LQKENI. The DNA of the CDR3 is TGTGCCAGCTCAACTACAGGGGGCTATGGCGAGCAGTACTTC. Translating gives CASSTTGGYGEQYF.

The chain has TRBV6-5 and TRBJ2-7; TRBD1 might be the D (5 bases). The CDR3 covers 14 residues. Germline CDR1 reads MNHEY; CDR2 reads SVGAGI. The CDR3 reads CASGYSTESYEQYV. Written as DNA, the CDR3 is TGTGCCAGCGGTTACTCGACAGAATCCTACGAGCAGTACGTC.

V gene TRBV6-4 combines with J gene TRBJ2-7; 9 nucleotides line up with TRBD2. Trimming at V came to 7 bases and at J to 3 bases, leaving 10 bases not matched to a gene. The CDR3 covers 15 residues. Looked up from germline, CDR1 is MRHNA and CDR2 is SNTAGT. The CDR3 protein is CASIVSGSKCYEQYF. CDR3 nucleotide sequence: TGTGCCAGCATAGTTAGCGGGAGTAAGTGCTACGAGCAGTACTTC.

This rearrangement joins TRBV2 to TRBJ1-6, with D hard to call. CDR3 length: 16 amino acids. CDR1 and CDR2 from the germline V gene are SNHLY and FYNNEI. Between the trimmed V and J ends, which lost 0 bases and 1 base, there was a span of 7 bases. CDR3 sequence (DNA): TGTGCCAGCAGTGAAGCAGAGAGTTCCTATAATTCACCCCTCCACTTT. This encodes CASSEAESSYNSPLHF.

This clone appeared once. CDR3 region: CASSLVPREFGETQYF. CDR3 in DNA: TGTGCCAGCAGCTTAGTGCCGCGGGAGTTTGGAGAGACCCAGTACTTC. The chain uses TRBV7-9 and TRBJ2-5; 7 bases line up with TRBD2. V was pared by 1 base and J by 4 bases, with 9 bases of the junction left unmatched. The length of the CDR3 is 16 residues. The germline CDR1 and CDR2 sequences are SEHNR and FQNEAQ (reference sequence).

The rearrangement uses TRBV28 and TRBJ2-1; 10 bases map to TRBD2. This CDR3 comprises 12 residues. CDR1 MDHEN and CDR2 SYDVKM come from the germline V gene. Trimming took 3 bases from V and 12 from J; bases not matched to a gene: 2. The CDR3 sequence: CASSFRTSGQFF. For the CDR3, the DNA is TGTGCCAGCAGTTTCAGGACTAGCGGGCAGTTCTTC.

This clone showed up just a few times. The CDR3 is CASSVPGTDTQYF. CDR3 DNA: TGTGCCAGCAGTGTCCCAGGCACAGATACGCAGTATTTT. The V call is TRBV6-1, the J call TRBJ2-3, with D unresolved. Trimming removed 4 bases from V and 1 base from J, with 6 bases in between. CDR3 length: 13 amino acids. Germline V lookup: CDR1 MNHNS, CDR2 SASEGT.

V is TRBV10-3 and J is TRBJ2-2; 9 nucleotides line up with TRBD1. V lost 6 bases, J lost 4 bases, and 6 bases stayed unmatched. The CDR3 extends over 15 amino acids. The germline gives CDR1 ENHRY, CDR2 SYGVKD. CDR3 DNA: TGTGCCATCAGCTGGGACAGGGTGTCCACCGGGGAGCTGTTTTTT. Its translation is CAISWDRVSTGELFF.

This sequence joins TRBV7-9 and TRBJ1-2, with D perhaps matching TRBD1 (5 bases). Trimming took 1 base from V and 13 from J, leaving 13 bases between them. From germline, CDR1 is SEHNR and CDR2 FQNEAQ (reference sequence). The CDR3 contains 12 residues. CDR3 coding DNA: TGTGCCAGCAGCTTAGGGGCCCTAGGGGTCACCTTC. This gives the protein CASSLGALGVTF.

The sample holds a few counts of this clone. The chain links TRBV18 to TRBJ2-5, with 13 nucleotides matching TRBD2. Germline-derived CDR1 and CDR2 are KGHSH and LQKENI. J was trimmed by 5 bases and V by 6 bases; bases with no gene match: 6. CDR3 length: 15 amino acids. The chain's CDR3 is CASSTGLAGKETQYF. For the CDR3, the DNA is TGTGCCAGCTCGACGGGACTAGCGGGGAAGGAGACCCAGTACTTC.

This clone was seen once. The rearrangement links TRBV5-1 to TRBJ2-3; no reliable D call. Germline CDR1 reads SGHRS; CDR2 reads YFSETQ. Deletions cut 1 base from V and 0 bases from J, with 9 bases between. This CDR3 region has 15 residues. The CDR3: CASSLMPASTDTQYF. As DNA, the CDR3 is TGCGCCAGCAGCTTGATGCCAGCGAGCACAGATACGCAGTATTTT.

This clone has only a few counts. Other DNA sequences in the same sample also yield this CDR3. The rearrangement links TRBV6-1 to TRBJ2-1, with 11 bases matching TRBD2. The CDR3 is 15 residues long. J lost 4 bases, V lost 2 bases, and 1 base had no gene match. Germline CDR1 reads MNHNS; CDR2 reads SASEGT. The CDR3 nucleotides read TGTGCCAGCAGTGAACTAGCGGGGGGTTACAATGAGCAGTTCTTC. It codes for CASSELAGGYNEQFF.

This clone was seen a few times. V usage is TRBV28 and J usage is TRBJ1-4, with TRBD1 matching 9 bases. Germline CDR1 MDHEN, CDR2 SYDVKM. V lost 6 bases and J lost 8; bases outside the gene matches: 10. The length of the CDR3 is 15 residues. For the CDR3, the DNA is TGTGCCAGCAGCCCAACCACAGGGGGCAGCGAAAAACTGTTTTTT. This gives the protein CASSPTTGGSEKLFF.

Worth noting for this clone: One junction end does not reproduce the germline sequence, and a read error may be involved. The identical CDR3 is also encoded by other nucleotide sequences in the sample. V is TRBV10-1 and J is TRBJ2-1; 7 nucleotides agree with TRBD2. The germline V gene encodes CDR1 WNHNN and CDR2 SYGVQD (reference sequence). The CDR3 covers 14 residues. In DNA form, the CDR3 reads TGCGCGAGCATAGCGGGCGGAGCCTACAATGAGCAGTTCTTC. This codes for CASIAGGAYNEQFF.

This clone was detected only once. The V and J genes are TRBV28 and TRBJ2-2; 7 bases line up with TRBD2. With V trimmed by 2 bases and J by 1 base, 4 bases remained unmatched. This CDR3 spans 16 amino acids. From germline, CDR1 is MDHEN and CDR2 SYDVKM. In DNA, the CDR3 is TGTGCCAGCAGTTTAAGTCTAGCGGAGAACACCGGGGAGCTGTTTTTT. It yields the protein CASSLSLAENTGELFF.

The chain employs TRBV2 and TRBJ2-1; D possibly corresponds to TRBD1 (6 bases). Germline V CDR1 and CDR2: SNHLY, FYNNEI. With 8 bases removed from V and 3 bases from J, the gap between germline ends came to 8 bases. This CDR3 region has 12 residues. The CDR3 sequence is CASQGYYNEQFF. The CDR3 bases are TGTGCCAGCCAGGGGTACTACAATGAGCAGTTCTTC.

This clone appeared a few times. This sequence joins TRBV19 and TRBJ1-5; TRBD1 might be the D (5 bases). Germline-derived CDR1 and CDR2 are LNHDA and SQIVND (reference sequence). The CDR3 runs to 17 residues. V lost 5 bases to trimming and J lost 6 bases, with 23 bases between them. The DNA of the CDR3 is TGTGCCAGTAGTCTGTACGGGACGGCCTCCGGGGGTCAGCCCCAGCATTTT. Translated: CASSLYGTASGGQPQHF.